This note documents a single TCR beta chain sequence. What it recognizes is unknown. Sequencing ends 3 residues short of the CDR3 end; the germline J gene provides the rest. The data derive from a study of T cell clonality in common variable immunodeficiency. Study observations and caveats: Fewer deletions and N-nucleotide insertions were reportedly seen in common variable immunodeficiency TCR beta sequences. Links between repertoire features and CVID complications were heterogeneity-limited. Compared with controls, CVID subjects had fewer shared TCRbeta clones.

Caucasian heritage predominated among both patients and controls. Clones were sequenced by immunoSEQ multiplex PCR, and TCRdb holds only the in-frame ones, with some missing. The table lists about 12,000 clones, with no singletons. The CDR3 runs 16 residues. Per germline, CDR1 KGHSH and CDR2 LQKENI. J gave up 5 bases and V 3 bases, and 4 bases lay outside the gene matches. Sequences were obtained from peripheral blood mononuclear cells. The gene calls are TRBV18 and TRBJ1-6; TRBD1 agrees at 10 bases. This sequence originates from a human donor with common variable immunodeficiency. CDR3 DNA (partial): TGTGCCAGCTCACCCACCGGGACAGGGGATAATTCACCC. This codes for CASSPTGTGDNSP. From start to end, the CDR3 is CASSPTGTGDNSPLHF.